These 20 T cell receptor beta chains were all obtained from the same sample, sequenced in a study of blood T cell repertoires in COVID-19. Produced via immunoSEQ multiplex PCR; TCRdb's table is partial and in-frame only. The table lists 80,000 or so clones, roughly 80% of them singletons. The source material was peripheral blood. All receptors come from a human donor in a cohort sampled during active COVID-19.

The sample holds a few counts of this clone. The J gene is TRBJ1-1, the V gene TRBV19; no firm D call. This CDR3 spans 14 amino acids. Germline values: CDR1 LNHDA, CDR2 SQIVND (reference sequence). V was trimmed by 5 bases and J by 4 bases, leaving 14 bases between them. The CDR3 reads CASSPRETGTEAFF. CDR3 bases: TGTGCCAGTAGTCCCCGGGAAACGGGCACTGAAGCTTTCTTT.

This clone was counted once. The chain couples TRBV11-3 to TRBJ2-5; no clear D. CDR1 is SGHNT, CDR2 YENEEA, per germline. The ends were cut back, 8 bases at V and 0 bases at J, with 7 bases in the middle. There are 12 residues in the CDR3. In DNA form, the CDR3 reads TGTGCCAGCGCGATGTACCAAGAGACCCAGTACTTC. Amino acids: CASAMYQETQYF. Based on the CDR3 plus reference TRBV11-3 and TRBJ2-5, the full variable domain is EAGVVQSPRYKIIEKKQPVAFWCNPISGHNTLYWYLQNLGQGPELLIRYENEEAVDDSQLPKDRFSAERLKGVDSTLKIQPAELGDSAVYLCASAMYQETQYFGPGTRLLVL.

This clone was observed once. The rearrangement links TRBV18 to TRBJ2-7; TRBD2 might be the D (5 bases). The CDR3 consists of 15 residues. Germline lookup yields CDR1 KGHSH and CDR2 LQKENI. With 4 bases removed from V and 6 bases from J, the gap between germline ends came to 19 bases. The CDR3 region has the DNA TGTGCCAGCTCACGAATGTCCGGGGAAATTAGCGAGCAGTACTTC. This gives the protein CASSRMSGEISEQYF.

This clone was detected only once. The chain couples TRBV2 to TRBJ2-7, with D possibly matching TRBD1 (5 bases). The CDR3 has 13 amino acids. Germline CDR1 is SNHLY and CDR2 is FYNNEI. V shed 3 bases and J shed 3 bases, with 9 bases lying between them. The CDR3 DNA sequence: TGTGCCAGCAGTGATGACAGAGACTACGAGCAGTACTTC. Translation gives CASSDDRDYEQYF.

The chain combines TRBV9 with TRBJ1-2; 7 nucleotides align to TRBD1. Germline-derived CDR1 and CDR2 are SGDLS and YYNGEE. This CDR3 has 15 amino acids. The V segment lost 4 bases and the J segment 6 bases; nucleotides outside the gene matches: 12. For the CDR3, the DNA is TGTGCCAGCAGCTACCCGGACAGGCCACATAATGGCTACACCTTC. Translating it yields CASSYPDRPHNGYTF.

The chain joins TRBV6-5 to TRBJ1-5, with 8 bases identical to TRBD1. V trimming: 6 bases; J trimming: 4 bases; junction bases outside the gene matches: 8. The CDR3 totals 15 residues. Germline loops: CDR1 MNHEY, CDR2 SVGAGI. The CDR3 DNA is TGTGCCAGCAGGCGATCCGGGACAGGAAATCAGCCCCAGCATTTT. Its translation: CASRRSGTGNQPQHF.

This rearrangement joins TRBV6-6 to TRBJ1-1, with a tentative D call TRBD1 (6 bases). The length of the CDR3 is 13 residues. Deletions cut 6 bases from V and 7 bases from J, with 15 bases between. Germline V lookup: CDR1 MNHNY, CDR2 SVGAGI (reference sequence). DNA for the CDR3: TGTGCCAGCAGGCCAGCCACAGGGCATGAAGCTTTCTTT. Its translation: CASRPATGHEAFF.

This clone occurred once. The chain has TRBV19 and TRBJ2-6; unclear D gene. The germline V gene encodes CDR1 LNHDA and CDR2 SQIVND (reference sequence). V was pared by 5 bases and J by 2 bases, with 13 bases between. CDR3 size: 16 residues. The CDR3 bases are TGTGCCAGTAGTGGTGTCGAGATTCCTGGGGCCAACGTCCTGACTTTC. Translation: CASSGVEIPGANVLTF.

This chain joins TRBV2 and TRBJ1-5; weak D call: TRBD1 (5 bases). The germline V gene has CDR1 SNHLY and CDR2 FYNNEI. The CDR3 contains 15 residues. The germline V and J ends were trimmed by 2 bases and 3 bases, with 11 bases remaining between them. CDR3 DNA: TGTGCCAGCAGTGAACAGGGACTCCCCAATCAGCCCCAGCATTTT. Translating gives CASSEQGLPNQPQHF.

The chain has TRBV12-3 or TRBV12-4 and TRBJ1-1; maybe TRBD1 (6 bases). V dropped 3 bases and J dropped 4 bases, with 9 bases sitting between them. The CDR3 totals 13 residues. CDR3 sequence reads: CASSLSGATEAFF. CDR3 nucleotide sequence: TGTGCCAGCAGTTTGTCAGGGGCCACTGAAGCTTTCTTT.

This chain links TRBV7-8 with TRBJ2-5; TRBD2 aligns across 7 bases. The trim removed 0 bases at V and 3 bases at J, leaving 7 bases unmatched. Germline V gene sequence: CDR1 SGHVS, CDR2 FQNEAQ. This CDR3 has 16 residues. This CDR3 reads CASSLAGQRGEETQYF. The CDR3 nucleotides read TGTGCCAGCAGCTTAGCGGGGCAGCGGGGTGAAGAGACCCAGTACTTC.

The chain uses TRBV5-6 and TRBJ2-7; D may be TRBD1 (6 bases). Trimming took off 0 bases at V and 2 bases at J, with 12 bases between the two ends. CDR3 length: 15 amino acids. The V gene's germline CDR1 is SGHDT and CDR2 YYEEEE. The CDR3 DNA reads TGTGCCAGCAGCTTGGGCGCAGGGGCGGCCTACGAGCAGTACTTC. It specifies CASSLGAGAAYEQYF.

The chain combines TRBV7-2 with TRBJ2-2, with 11 nucleotides matching TRBD1. Germline V gene lookup returns CDR1 SGHTA and CDR2 FQGNSA. V lost 5 bases and J lost 7; bases outside the gene matches: 6. The CDR3 runs 15 residues. The DNA of the CDR3 is TGTGCCAGCAGCGCCCGGACAGGGGGCGGCGGGGAGCTGTTTTTT. Residues: CASSARTGGGGELFF.

J is TRBJ2-7 and V is TRBV9; 7 nucleotides match TRBD2. This CDR3 region has 14 residues. V shed 4 bases and J 6 bases; nucleotides not matched to a gene: 10. Per germline, CDR1 SGDLS and CDR2 YYNGEE. The CDR3 loop reads CASSPWAGVGEQYF. The CDR3 DNA is TGTGCCAGCAGCCCTTGGGCGGGGGTTGGCGAGCAGTACTTC.

This clone was seen a few times. The chain uses TRBV29-1 and TRBJ2-5; D is uncertain. Germline V gene data show CDR1 as SQVTM and CDR2 as ANQGSEA. The CDR3 is 10 residues long. Trimming removed 0 bases at V and 8 bases at J, with 4 bases between. The CDR3 DNA is TGCAGCGTTGAAGATAAAACCCAGTACTTC. Its translation is CSVEDKTQYF.

J is TRBJ1-2 and V is TRBV7-2; D remains ambiguous. The germline V gene encodes CDR1 SGHTA and CDR2 FQGNSA. The ends were cut back, 5 bases at V and 5 bases at J, with 12 bases in the middle. The CDR3 is 13 amino acids. The chain's CDR3 is CASSPTQAYGYTF. Here the CDR3 DNA reads TGTGCCAGCAGCCCGACCCAGGCTTATGGCTACACCTTC. Combining the CDR3 with reference TRBV7-2 and TRBJ1-2 gives the whole variable domain GAGVSQSPSNKVTEKGKDVELRCDPISGHTALYWYRQSLGQGLEFLIYFQGNSAPDKSGLPSDRFSAERTGGSVSTLTIQRTQQEDSAVYLCASSPTQAYGYTFGSGTRLTVV.

The rearrangement joins TRBV11-3 to TRBJ2-3; possibly TRBD2 for D (6 bases). CDR3 size: 14 residues. Germline V gene lookup returns CDR1 SGHNT and CDR2 YENEEA. Trimming shortened V by 4 bases and J by 6 bases, and 14 bases separated the two germline ends. The DNA for the CDR3 is TGTGCCAGCAGCTCGGTCCGGGGGACGGATACGCAGTATTTT. Its protein product is CASSSVRGTDTQYF.

The table lists this clone with many counts. This chain uses TRBV11-3 with TRBJ2-7, with 7 bases identical to TRBD2. This CDR3 is built from 14 residues. The germline V gene has CDR1 SGHNT and CDR2 YENEEA. Trimming took 0 bases from V and 5 from J; bases not matched to a gene: 4. Written as DNA, the CDR3 is TGTGCCAGCAGCTTAGAAGCGGGGAACCACGAGCAGTACTTC. This codes for CASSLEAGNHEQYF. The complete variable domain, with remaining parts taken from reference TRBV11-3 and TRBJ2-7, reads EAGVVQSPRYKIIEKKQPVAFWCNPISGHNTLYWYLQNLGQGPELLIRYENEEAVDDSQLPKDRFSAERLKGVDSTLKIQPAELGDSAVYLCASSLEAGNHEQYFGPGTRLTVT.

DNA of the CDR3: TGTGCCAGTAGTGCATCCGGGACTAGCGGGGTTTTCGAGCAGTTCTTC. Encoded protein: CASSASGTSGVFEQFF. V and J are TRBV19 and TRBJ2-1; 13 positions match TRBD2. J was trimmed by 10 bases and V by 5 bases; bases with no gene match: 11. Germline values: CDR1 LNHDA, CDR2 SQIVND (reference sequence). This CDR3 is 16 amino acids long.

The genes are TRBV4-2 and TRBJ1-4, with 8 positions matching TRBD1. The CDR3 sequence is 16 residues long. Trimming removed 4 bases from V and 8 bases from J; junction bases left unmatched: 12. Germline assignment: CDR1 LGHNA and CDR2 YNFKEQ. CDR3 coding DNA: TGTGCCAGCAGCCTACTAACGGACAGGGTGGGGGAAAAACTGTTTTTT. Protein product: CASSLLTDRVGEKLFF.